The present T cell receptor beta chain was sequenced within a study of quantifying T cell responses using KT2 cells. Looking at the study overall: RNA was reverse transcribed with TCR alpha and beta constant-region primers.

Germline-derived CDR1 and CDR2 are SEHNR and FQNEAQ (reference sequence). J gave up 3 bases and V 5 bases, and 6 bases lay outside the gene matches. The CDR3 loop spans 16 amino acids. Each cDNA got a UMI-containing oligo ligated at its 3' end. First-round PCR used three to four cycles and beta primers RC1.1 and RC1.2 covering TRBC1 and TRBC2. Each CDR3 protein is one row after TCRdb ran MiXCR on the UMI-ligation and nested PCR reads. The sample lists 50,000 to 70,000 distinct CDR3 sequences; around an eighth were seen once. The sample is PBMC spiked with counted cells of clone KT2. A range of KT2-to-PBMC ratios was made using fixed PBMC numbers.

Material for sequencing was PBMCs spiked with cells of the T cell clone KT2. The chain joins TRBV7-9 to TRBJ2-4; 11 bases agree with TRBD2. The source is a human donor. The CDR3 loop reads CASSPIAGGIKNIQYF. The CDR3 DNA reads TGTGCCAGCAGCCCCATAGCGGGGGGGATCAAAAACATTCAGTACTTC.